This T cell receptor beta chain originates from a study of response to subunit inactivated influenza vaccine. One entry per CDR3 protein results from TCRdb running MiXCR on the RT-PCR reads. The repertoire holds approximately 490,000 distinct CDR3 sequences, 6.5% to 8% seen once, with under 15% in the top ten. CDR1 and CDR2 (germline): SGHRS, YFSETQ. This CDR3 has 15 amino acids. V lost 1 base to trimming and J lost 1 base, with 11 bases between them. This chain joins TRBV5-1 and TRBJ1-1; D is uncertain. Source: PBMCs from blood, taken 23 to 25 months after vaccination. The TCR was taken from a man aged 50 to 69 who received an inactivated influenza vaccine. For the CDR3, the DNA is TGCGCCAGCAGCTTGTTCGGTCAGGAGAACACTGAAGCTTTCTTT. Protein product: CASSLFGQENTEAFF.